The 18 T cell receptor beta chains given below trace back to one sample, sequenced in a study of T-cell reconstitution after alpha-beta-depleted transplantation in children. Unique molecular identifiers were used in preparing the TCRbeta library. TCRdb fed the PCR reads into MiXCR, producing one record per CDR3 protein. The sample includes around 300,000 distinct CDR3 sequences, approximately 23% seen only once; the top ten take approximately 11%. Sequenced here: PBMCs, mostly from graft donor cells, sampled 180 days after TCRalphabeta/CD19-depleted stem cell transplant. The receptors here all came from a male patient younger than 18 who had a stem cell transplant for acute lymphoblastic leukemia, so the T cells may come from the graft donor.

The gene calls are TRBV2 and TRBJ2-1; unclear D gene. Trimming shortened V by 7 bases and J by 7 bases, and 8 bases separated the two germline ends. CDR1 is SNHLY, CDR2 FYNNEI, per germline. The CDR3 totals 11 residues. The CDR3 protein is CASTQGNEQFF. DNA for the CDR3: TGTGCCAGCACCCAAGGGAATGAGCAGTTCTTC.

The chain employs TRBV7-9 and TRBJ1-2; D is uncertain. Germline assignment: CDR1 SEHNR and CDR2 FQNEAQ (reference sequence). Trimming left V 1 base short and J 5 bases short, with 5 bases between. The CDR3 contains 12 residues. The CDR3 DNA reads TGTGCCAGCAGCTTAGGGACTTATGGCTACACCTTC. Its translation: CASSLGTYGYTF. Variable domain in full (rest from reference TRBV7-9 and TRBJ1-2): DTGVSQNPRHKITKRGQNVTFRCDPISEHNRLYWYRQTLGQGPEFLTYFQNEAQLEKSRLLSDRFSAERPKGSFSTLEIQRTEQGDSAMYLCASSLGTYGYTFGSGTRLTVV.

J is TRBJ2-7 and V is TRBV7-8; tentatively, D is TRBD1 (5 bases). This CDR3 contains 14 residues. CDR1 and CDR2 (germline): SGHVS, FQNEAQ. V dropped 2 bases and J dropped 2 bases, with 10 bases sitting between them. The CDR3 protein is CASSLRAGTYEQYF. CDR3 in DNA: TGTGCCAGCAGCTTACGTGCAGGGACCTACGAGCAGTACTTC.

This rearrangement joins TRBV6-1 to TRBJ1-1; 10 bases line up with TRBD1. With V trimmed by 5 bases and J by 3 bases, 9 bases remained unmatched. The germline V gene encodes CDR1 MNHNS and CDR2 SASEGT. This CDR3 is 16 amino acids long. The CDR3 sequence: CASSISDRGPDTEAFF. The CDR3 bases are TGTGCCAGCAGTATTTCTGACAGGGGGCCGGACACTGAAGCTTTCTTT.

The chain is built from TRBV10-2 and TRBJ2-3; D remains ambiguous. The CDR3 consists of 15 residues. Germline V gives CDR1 WSHSY, CDR2 SAAADI. V lost 3 bases to trimming and J lost 2 bases, with 12 bases between them. The CDR3: CASSEFGPPTDTQYF. The CDR3 region has the DNA TGCGCCAGCAGTGAATTCGGGCCCCCCACAGATACGCAGTATTTT.

A few counts support this clonotype. V is TRBV24-1 and J is TRBJ2-2; D gene uncertain. V was trimmed by 5 bases and J by 2 bases, leaving 5 bases between them. The germline V gene encodes CDR1 KGHDR and CDR2 SFDVKD. The CDR3 extends over 13 amino acids. CDR3: CATSGHNTGELFF. DNA of the CDR3: TGTGCCACCAGTGGTCACAACACCGGGGAGCTGTTTTTT.

This chain links TRBV19 with TRBJ1-1, with D possibly being TRBD1 (6 bases). Per germline, CDR1 LNHDA and CDR2 SQIVND (reference sequence). This CDR3 contains 17 residues. V dropped 7 bases and J dropped 0 bases, with 21 bases sitting between them. CDR3 coding DNA: TGTGCCAGTACCCCCAACTGGGGGGGCGTTATGAACACTGAAGCTTTCTTT. This codes for CASTPNWGGVMNTEAFF.

The chain links TRBV20-1 to TRBJ2-7, with D possibly matching TRBD1 (5 bases). The CDR3 covers 12 residues. Germline assignment: CDR1 DFQATT and CDR2 SNEGSKA (reference sequence). V lost 4 bases and J 0 bases, leaving 7 bases between the germline ends. CDR3 amino acids: CSAIRGSYEQYF. In DNA, the CDR3 is TGCAGTGCTATAAGGGGCTCCTACGAGCAGTACTTC.

This chain connects TRBV20-1 to TRBJ2-7; D is perhaps TRBD1 or TRBD2 (5 bases each). V lost 3 bases to trimming and J lost 4 bases, with 16 bases between them. Per the germline V gene, CDR1 is DFQATT and CDR2 is SNEGSKA (reference sequence). The CDR3 length is 14 residues. The CDR3 coding sequence is TGCAGTGCTAGCCCGGGACGGCAACTGTACGAGCAGTACTTC. Its translation is CSASPGRQLYEQYF.

The chain employs TRBV10-2 and TRBJ2-2, with D possibly matching TRBD1 (5 bases). V dropped 6 bases and J dropped 4 bases, with 12 bases sitting between them. This CDR3 region has 14 residues. Germline V lookup: CDR1 WSHSY, CDR2 SAAADI. CDR3 nucleotides: TGCGCCAGCAGCAGGCAGGGTCTCACCGGGGAGCTGTTTTTT. Protein product: CASSRQGLTGELFF.

On this clonotype itself: This clone may be a read error of a much larger clone one base away. The chain carries TRBV5-6 and TRBJ2-7; D is uncertain. Germline CDR1 reads SGHDT; CDR2 reads YYEEEE. The V gene lost 1 base and the J gene lost 5 bases, with 13 bases spanning the gap. The CDR3 loop spans 14 amino acids. The CDR3 nucleotides read TGTGCCAGCAGCTTGTGGCACAGTCCCCACGAGCAGTACTTC. Translated, it gives CASSLWHSPHEQYF.

This clonotype was detected only a few times. The rearrangement links TRBV20-1 to TRBJ2-3; D is possibly TRBD2 (6 bases). The CDR3 has 14 amino acids. The ends were cut back, 6 bases at V and 2 bases at J, with 15 bases in the middle. Germline CDR1 reads DFQATT; CDR2 reads SNEGSKA (reference sequence). The CDR3 DNA follows: TGCAGTGCGAGTCCCCTAGCGAACACAGATACGCAGTATTTT. Protein sequence: CSASPLANTDTQYF.

The chain carries TRBV10-1 and TRBJ2-7; 11 nucleotides align to TRBD2. This CDR3 contains 15 residues. Germline CDR1 and CDR2: WNHNN and SYGVQD (reference sequence). J was trimmed by 5 bases and V by 3 bases; bases with no gene match: 6. The CDR3 region is CASSDGTSGTNEQYF. In DNA form, the CDR3 reads TGCGCCAGCAGTGACGGGACTAGCGGTACCAACGAGCAGTACTTC.

The chain combines TRBV15 with TRBJ2-1; the match to TRBD2 covers 8 bases. The V gene end was trimmed by 6 bases and the J gene end by 2 bases; junction bases not matched to a gene: 9. This CDR3 is built from 16 residues. The germline V gene encodes CDR1 LNHNV and CDR2 YYDKDF (reference sequence). In DNA, the CDR3 is TGTGCCACCAGGGACGGGACTAGTCTAACCTACAATGAGCAGTTCTTC. Translated: CATRDGTSLTYNEQFF.

V usage is TRBV12-3 or TRBV12-4 and J usage is TRBJ2-7; 7 nucleotides agree with TRBD2. The V and J ends lost 4 bases and 8 bases, in that order; junction bases with no gene match: 8. The CDR3 is 13 amino acids. The CDR3 loop is CASSSRTSNKQYF. The CDR3 nucleotides are TGTGCCAGCAGTTCCCGGACTAGTAACAAGCAGTACTTC.

This clonotype has ten or more counts. The genes are TRBV20-1 and TRBJ1-2; 8 nucleotides line up with TRBD1. The CDR3 length is 13 residues. CDR1 is DFQATT and CDR2 is SNEGSKA in the germline V gene (reference sequence). V shed 6 bases and J 6 bases; nucleotides not matched to a gene: 9. The CDR3 region is CSATGELGHGYTF. The CDR3 bases are TGCAGTGCGACAGGGGAATTAGGGCATGGCTACACCTTC.

The chain has TRBV15 and TRBJ2-4, with D perhaps TRBD2 (5 bases). Germline loops: CDR1 LNHNV, CDR2 YYDKDF (reference sequence). The length of the CDR3 is 14 residues. V was cut by 0 bases and J by 5 bases, with 8 bases left in between. The chain's CDR3 is CATSRDRDENIQYF. The CDR3 nucleotides read TGTGCCACCAGCAGAGATCGGGATGAAAACATTCAGTACTTC. Filled out from reference TRBV15 and TRBJ2-4, the complete variable domain reads DAMVIQNPRYQVTQFGKPVTLSCSQTLNHNVMYWYQQKSSQAPKLLFHYYDKDFNNEADTPDNFQSRRPNTSFCFLDIRSPGLGDTAMYLCATSRDRDENIQYFGAGTRLSVL.

The chain has TRBV5-1 and TRBJ2-7; D tentatively fits TRBD1 or TRBD2 (5 bases each). This CDR3 has 17 amino acids. Germline V lookup: CDR1 SGHRS, CDR2 YFSETQ. Trimming cost V 1 base and J 0 bases, with 17 bases left between them. CDR3 sequence (DNA): TGCGCCAGCAGCTTGCACGGGGCAAGCGATTACTCCTACGAGCAGTACTTC. Translating it yields CASSLHGASDYSYEQYF.